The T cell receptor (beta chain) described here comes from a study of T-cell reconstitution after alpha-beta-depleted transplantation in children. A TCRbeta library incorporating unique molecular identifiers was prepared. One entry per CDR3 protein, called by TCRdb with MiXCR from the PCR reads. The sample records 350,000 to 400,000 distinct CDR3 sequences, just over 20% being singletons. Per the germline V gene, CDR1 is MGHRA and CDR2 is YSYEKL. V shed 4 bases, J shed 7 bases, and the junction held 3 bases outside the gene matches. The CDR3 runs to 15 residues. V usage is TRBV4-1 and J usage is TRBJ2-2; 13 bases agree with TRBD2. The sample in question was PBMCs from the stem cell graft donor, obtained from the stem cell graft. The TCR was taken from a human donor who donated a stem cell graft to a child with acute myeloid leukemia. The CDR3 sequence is CASSPGLAGDGELFF. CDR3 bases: TGCGCCAGCAGCCCCGGACTAGCGGGGGACGGGGAGCTGTTTTTT.